This note documents a single TCR beta chain sequence. These data are taken from a study of blood T cell repertoires in COVID-19. Whole-study context: Spain, Italy and the United States supplied samples that represented acute and convalescent COVID-19. From T cells, B-cell-depleted T cells, or PBMCs came the material, which was cDNA or gDNA.

Here immunoSEQ multiplex PCR was the method, and the copy in TCRdb shows in-frame clones only, minus some. The sample has about 480,000 clones, roughly 88% seen once; the top ten hold 1.5% to 2%. The CDR3 contains 14 residues. V lost 0 bases, J lost 1 base, and 7 bases lay in between. CDR1 is SGHTS and CDR2 is YDEGEE in the germline V gene. V usage is TRBV5-8 and J usage is TRBJ1-1; TRBD1 is a possible D gene (6 bases). This TCR was sampled from a woman aged 40-49 years who had recovered from COVID-19. Material: PBMCs or T cells enriched from blood (not recorded which). This CDR3 reads CASSLEGGNTEAFF. In DNA, the CDR3 is TGTGCCAGCAGCTTGGAAGGGGGGAACACTGAAGCTTTCTTT.